These 2 T cell receptor beta chains were sequenced from one sample in a study of long-term antiretroviral therapy in people with HIV. With survey level as its setting, the immunoSEQ assay was v3.0. Data came from immunoSEQ multiplex PCR; TCRdb stores just in-frame clones and leaves some out. The sample lists 9,000 to 13,000 clones; roughly four fifths were seen once. This sample comprised unsorted PBMCs, obtained 1.8 years after starting antiretroviral therapy. Source of these receptors: a man aged 35-49 years with HIV.

The chain recombines TRBV19 with TRBJ2-7, with TRBD2 matching over 8 bases. Trimming removed 0 bases from V and 7 bases from J; junction bases left unmatched: 8. Per germline, CDR1 LNHDA and CDR2 SQIVND (reference sequence). This CDR3 is 15 amino acids long. The CDR3 DNA is TGTGCCAGTAGTATAGACGAAGCGGGAGTGTCGGAGCAGTACTTC. Amino acids: CASSIDEAGVSEQYF. Supplemented by reference TRBV19 and TRBJ2-7, the full variable domain reads DGGITQSPKYLFRKEGQNVTLSCEQNLNHDAMYWYRQDPGQGLRLIYYSQIVNDFQKGDIAEGYSVSREKKESFPLTVTSAQKNPTAFYLCASSIDEAGVSEQYFGPGTRLTVT.

This clone was recorded only once. The V and J genes are TRBV5-1 and TRBJ2-5; 14 bases fit TRBD2. The CDR3 length is 16 residues. Germline CDR1 and CDR2: SGHRS and YFSETQ. The J segment lost 7 bases and the V segment lost 4 bases, leaving 9 bases of the junction unmatched. CDR3 sequence (DNA): TGCGCCAGCAGCCCCACCGGGACTAGCGGGAGCGGGACCCAGTACTTC. Protein product: CASSPTGTSGSGTQYF.